These 21 T cell receptor beta chains came from one sample sequenced in a study of cytomegalovirus exposure and HLA in healthy donors. Amplification used 60 Vbeta primers and 13 Jbeta primers. Only in-frame clones appear in the TCRdb table, and some are missing; sequencing was by immunoSEQ multiplex PCR. The sample carries about 130,000 clones, 79% recorded once. Sample: PBMCs. These receptors were taken from a man between 18 and 35 years old in good health and CMV-seronegative.

V usage is TRBV27 and J usage is TRBJ1-6; maybe TRBD1 (6 bases). Trimming stripped 5 bases from V and 7 bases from J, with 15 bases between. Germline CDR1 reads MNHEY; CDR2 reads SMNVEV (reference sequence). The CDR3 contains 15 residues. CDR3 nucleotides: TGTGCCAGCAGTCCTCAGGGGCGGACCAATTCACCCCTCCACTTT. This encodes CASSPQGRTNSPLHF.

The rearrangement links TRBV28 to TRBJ2-7; tentative D call: TRBD1 (5 bases). CDR1 MDHEN and CDR2 SYDVKM come from the germline V gene. The CDR3 covers 12 residues. The V gene lost 9 bases and the J gene lost 4 bases, with 13 bases spanning the gap. The CDR3 sequence: CASSTGPYEQYF. CDR3 sequence (DNA): TGTGCCAGTTCAACAGGACCTTACGAGCAGTACTTC.

This chain joins TRBV10-1 and TRBJ2-1; D is ambiguous. The CDR3 covers 14 residues. The V gene's germline CDR1 is WNHNN and CDR2 SYGVQD (reference sequence). Trimming took off 8 bases at V and 0 bases at J, with 11 bases between the two ends. Written as DNA, the CDR3 is TGCGCCAGCTCGCGATCGAGCTCCTACAATGAGCAGTTCTTC. This codes for CASSRSSSYNEQFF.

The J gene is TRBJ2-7, the V gene TRBV5-1; TRBD2 agrees at 11 bases. The V segment lost 5 bases and the J segment 5 bases; nucleotides outside the gene matches: 9. CDR3 length equals 15 residues. Looked up from germline, CDR1 is SGHRS and CDR2 is YFSETQ. The CDR3 DNA reads TGCGCCAGCAGAAAACTAGCGGGAGACATCAACGAGCAGTACTTC. This translates into CASRKLAGDINEQYF.

The chain joins TRBV6-6 to TRBJ2-1; TRBD2 aligns across 11 bases. CDR1 MNHNY and CDR2 SVGAGI come from the germline V gene (reference sequence). J gave up 8 bases and V 6 bases, and 6 bases lay outside the gene matches. This CDR3 comprises 14 residues. The DNA for the CDR3 is TGTGCCAGCAGCAGACTAGCGGGATTATATGAGCAGTTCTTC. It yields the protein CASSRLAGLYEQFF.

The chain is built from TRBV7-7 and TRBJ2-3, with 11 bases identical to TRBD2. This CDR3 is 15 amino acids long. Germline values: CDR1 SSHAT, CDR2 FNYEAQ (reference sequence). Germline trimming cut 5 bases from V and 5 bases from J; bases unmatched to any gene: 6. The CDR3 DNA reads as TGTGCCAGCAGCGCTAGCGGGAGGTCGATAGATACGCAGTATTTT. Translating it yields CASSASGRSIDTQYF.

The chain combines TRBV28 with TRBJ2-1; tentative D call: TRBD2 (6 bases). The germline CDR1 and CDR2 sequences are MDHEN and SYDVKM. The ends were cut back, 11 bases at V and 8 bases at J, with 25 bases in the middle. The CDR3 has 15 residues. The CDR3 here is CAHRVSEGFGHEQFF. The CDR3 nucleotides read TGTGCCCACCGGGTTTCGGAGGGATTTGGTCATGAGCAGTTCTTC.

The chain combines TRBV29-1 with TRBJ1-2; a possible D gene is TRBD1 (5 bases). This CDR3 has 14 amino acids. The ends were cut back, 7 bases at V and 3 bases at J, with 18 bases in the middle. Looked up from germline, CDR1 is SQVTM and CDR2 is ANQGSEA. The CDR3 sequence: CSADALGLDYGYTF. CDR3 DNA: TGCAGCGCCGACGCGCTGGGACTAGACTATGGCTACACCTTC.

This clone was seen once. V gene TRBV19 combines with J gene TRBJ2-1, with TRBD1 as a possible D gene (5 bases). V gave up 5 bases and J gave up 4 bases, with 21 bases separating them. This CDR3 is 17 amino acids long. Germline-derived CDR1 and CDR2 are LNHDA and SQIVND (reference sequence). The CDR3 DNA reads as TGTGCCAGTAGTTCCCGATCTCAGGGTGTTTCGTACAATGAGCAGTTCTTC. It encodes CASSSRSQGVSYNEQFF.

The chain links TRBV11-2 to TRBJ2-3; TRBD2 matches at 9 bases. V lost 5 bases, J lost 3 bases, and 3 bases stayed unmatched. CDR3 length: 14 amino acids. The germline V gene encodes CDR1 SGHAT and CDR2 FQNNGV. CDR3 protein: CASSQSGRTDTQYF. The CDR3 nucleotides read TGTGCCAGCAGCCAAAGCGGGAGGACAGATACGCAGTATTTT.

This chain connects TRBV19 to TRBJ2-4; no reliable D call. Trimming stripped 1 base from V and 0 bases from J, with 16 bases between. Germline V CDR1 and CDR2: LNHDA, SQIVND (reference sequence). The CDR3 is 18 residues long. The CDR3 here is CASSIGIASGIAKNIQYF. Written as DNA, the CDR3 is TGTGCCAGTAGTATAGGGATAGCATCTGGCATAGCCAAAAACATTCAGTACTTC.

V is TRBV7-3 and J is TRBJ2-1; D may be TRBD2 (5 bases). From germline, CDR1 is SGHTA and CDR2 FQGTGA. Deletions cut 4 bases from V and 1 base from J, with 11 bases between. This CDR3 region has 15 residues. CDR3: CASSSDLASYNEQFF. In DNA, the CDR3 is TGTGCCAGCAGCTCGGACTTAGCGTCCTACAATGAGCAGTTCTTC.

On this clone: Germline is not matched at one junction end, which may reflect a read error. The chain is built from TRBV27 and TRBJ1-6, with TRBD1 as a possible D gene (5 bases). The CDR3 extends over 16 amino acids. From germline, CDR1 is MNHEY and CDR2 SMNVEV (reference sequence). For the CDR3, the DNA is TGTGCCAGCAGTTTACAGGGTAGCTCCTATAATTCACTCCTCCACTTT. This codes for CASSLQGSSYNSLLHF.

DNA of the CDR3: TGTGCCAGCAGCACATACAGGGTGGGCACTGAAGCTTTCTTT. Its translation is CASSTYRVGTEAFF. The V and J genes are TRBV9 and TRBJ1-1; D might be TRBD1 (6 bases). The CDR3 contains 14 residues. The V and J ends lost 4 bases and 4 bases respectively, with 14 bases between them. Germline CDR1 and CDR2: SGDLS and YYNGEE. The full variable domain, in which reference TRBV9 and TRBJ1-1 provide the parts outside the CDR3, is DSGVTQTPKHLITATGQRVTLRCSPRSGDLSVYWYQQSLDQGLQFLIQYYNGEERAKGNILERFSAQQFPDLHSELNLSSLELGDSALYFCASSTYRVGTEAFFGQGTRLTVV.

The chain links TRBV15 to TRBJ1-6; D is ambiguous. The CDR3 is 12 amino acids. CDR1 and CDR2 from the germline V gene are LNHNV and YYDKDF (reference sequence). V lost 0 bases to trimming and J lost 10 bases, with 4 bases between them. The CDR3 spells CATSRDSSPLHF. The DNA for the CDR3 is TGTGCCACCAGCAGAGATTCGTCACCCCTCCACTTT.

The V gene is TRBV7-9, the J gene TRBJ2-3, with no clear D. Trimming took off 1 base at V and 3 bases at J, with 8 bases between the two ends. Germline V lookup: CDR1 SEHNR, CDR2 FQNEAQ (reference sequence). The CDR3 has 14 residues. The CDR3 nucleotides read TGTGCCAGCAGCTTAGTTGGTAGTACAGATACGCAGTATTTT. Protein product: CASSLVGSTDTQYF.

The V and J genes are TRBV7-9 and TRBJ2-3; no definite D call. The CDR3 sequence is 12 residues long. Trimming stripped 1 base from V and 10 bases from J, with 9 bases between. Germline CDR1 is SEHNR and CDR2 is FQNEAQ (reference sequence). The CDR3 reads CASSLGSRAQYF. For the CDR3, the DNA is TGTGCCAGCAGCTTAGGGAGCCGCGCGCAGTATTTT.

CDR3 protein: CATSSRGQNEQFF. In nucleotides, the CDR3 is TGTGCCACCTCAAGCAGGGGGCAAAATGAGCAGTTCTTC. The chain employs TRBV15 and TRBJ2-1; 8 nucleotides match TRBD1. With V trimmed by 8 bases and J by 7 bases, 7 bases remained unmatched. In germline, CDR1 is LNHNV, CDR2 YYDKDF (reference sequence). The CDR3 contains 13 residues.

This chain connects TRBV7-3 to TRBJ2-3; 8 bases are shared with TRBD2. J lost 1 base, V lost 3 bases, and 0 bases had no gene match. This CDR3 is built from 14 residues. Per the germline V gene, CDR1 is SGHTA and CDR2 is FQGTGA. The CDR3 region has the DNA TGTGCCAGCAGCTTGACTAGCGGCACAGATACGCAGTATTTT. This translates into CASSLTSGTDTQYF.

V usage is TRBV7-8 and J usage is TRBJ2-7; 8 bases map to TRBD1. V lost 5 bases, J lost 3 bases, and 3 bases stayed unmatched. The CDR3 covers 13 residues. The germline V gene has CDR1 SGHVS and CDR2 FQNEAQ. CDR3 DNA: TGTGCCAGCAGCCAGGACAGGGTCTACGAGCAGTACGTC. It specifies CASSQDRVYEQYV.

Only a few counts were recorded for this clone. This chain links TRBV4-3 with TRBJ2-4; possible D gene TRBD1, 6 bases. Germline lookup yields CDR1 LGHNA and CDR2 YSLEER. Trimming stripped 2 bases from V and 4 bases from J, with 9 bases between. This CDR3 comprises 14 residues. The CDR3 sequence: CASSQSQGKNIQYF. The CDR3 nucleotides read TGCGCCAGCAGCCAAAGCCAGGGGAAAAACATTCAGTACTTC.